The 25 T cell receptor beta chains given below trace back to one sample, sequenced in a study of cytomegalovirus exposure and HLA in healthy donors. The primer mix had 60 Vbeta and 13 Jbeta primers. Method: immunoSEQ multiplex PCR; TCRdb's copy keeps in-frame clones and lacks some. The table has 120,000 to 150,000 clones, around 79% seen once. Sequenced: PBMCs. The receptor set was obtained from a male donor in good health and CMV-seronegative.

The genes are TRBV15 and TRBJ1-6, with D possibly being TRBD1 (5 bases). The CDR3 has 16 amino acids. Germline V gene lookup returns CDR1 LNHNV and CDR2 YYDKDF (reference sequence). Trimming pared 1 base from V and 2 bases from J, leaving 9 bases between. The CDR3 loop is CATSRGTGAYNSPLHF. The DNA for the CDR3 is TGTGCCACCAGCAGAGGGACGGGGGCCTATAATTCACCCCTCCACTTT. Complete variable domain (other parts from reference TRBV15 and TRBJ1-6): DAMVIQNPRYQVTQFGKPVTLSCSQTLNHNVMYWYQQKSSQAPKLLFHYYDKDFNNEADTPDNFQSRRPNTSFCFLDIRSPGLGDTAMYLCATSRGTGAYNSPLHFGNGTRLTVT.

This sequence joins TRBV30 and TRBJ1-4; the match to TRBD1 covers 8 bases. V was clipped by 2 bases and J by 0 bases; unmatched bases: 5. The CDR3 length is 16 residues. The germline gives CDR1 GTSNPN, CDR2 SVGIG (reference sequence). CDR3 sequence: CAWSRDRRATNEKLFF. DNA for the CDR3: TGTGCCTGGAGTAGGGACAGGCGAGCAACTAATGAAAAACTGTTTTTT. The whole variable domain, remainder taken from reference TRBV30 and TRBJ1-4, is SQTIHQWPATLVQPVGSPLSLECTVEGTSNPNLYWYRQAAGRGLQLLFYSVGIGQISSEVPQNLSASRPQDRQFILSSKKLLLSDSGFYLCAWSRDRRATNEKLFFGSGTQLSVL.

The chain is built from TRBV10-3 and TRBJ1-1; no reliable D call. This CDR3 comprises 14 residues. V lost 7 bases and J lost 3, with 15 bases in between. Germline lookup yields CDR1 ENHRY and CDR2 SYGVKD. In DNA, the CDR3 is TGTGCCATCACAGACACGAACGAACACACTGAAGCTTTCTTT. Protein sequence: CAITDTNEHTEAFF.

The chain joins TRBV6-6 to TRBJ2-7; 14 bases align to TRBD2. The CDR3 sequence is 16 residues long. After removal of 2 bases from V and 3 bases from J, the junction contained 3 bases not matched to a gene. Germline V gene lookup returns CDR1 MNHNY and CDR2 SVGAGI (reference sequence). DNA for the CDR3: TGTGCCAGCAGTTACCGGACTAGCGGGAGGTTCTACGAGCAGTACTTC. This codes for CASSYRTSGRFYEQYF.

This chain uses TRBV5-1 with TRBJ2-7; D may be TRBD2 (5 bases). Germline lookup yields CDR1 SGHRS and CDR2 YFSETQ. This CDR3 spans 14 amino acids. With 6 bases removed from V and 0 bases from J, the gap between germline ends came to 13 bases. CDR3 in DNA: TGCGCCAGCACCCCGGACTCCAACTCCTACGAGCAGTACTTC. Its protein product is CASTPDSNSYEQYF.

The genes are TRBV5-6 and TRBJ1-2, with a tentative D call TRBD1 (5 bases). This CDR3 has 14 amino acids. Germline CDR1 reads SGHDT; CDR2 reads YYEEEE. V was clipped by 4 bases and J by 1 base, with 11 bases between them. The chain's CDR3 is CASSPETVNYGYTF. The CDR3 nucleotides read TGTGCCAGCAGCCCAGAGACAGTTAACTATGGCTACACCTTC.

V is TRBV11-1 and J is TRBJ2-3; D possibly corresponds to TRBD2 (6 bases). The V end lost 0 bases, the J end lost 4 bases, and 14 bases lay between the germline ends. CDR3 length: 16 residues. Germline CDR1 reads SGHAT; CDR2 reads FQDESV (reference sequence). The CDR3 region is CASSLAPGREADTQYF. The CDR3 nucleotides are TGTGCCAGCAGCTTAGCGCCGGGTAGGGAGGCAGATACGCAGTATTTT.

V usage is TRBV5-5 and J usage is TRBJ2-7; 9 bases line up with TRBD1. CDR1 and CDR2 from the germline V gene are SGHKS and YYEKEE (reference sequence). V lost 2 bases to trimming and J lost 5 bases; unmatched junction nucleotides: 5. The CDR3 totals 14 residues. Here the CDR3 DNA reads TGTGCCAGCAGCTTCTGGGACAGGGCCGACGAGCAGTACTTC. Protein: CASSFWDRADEQYF. Full variable domain (rest looked up from reference TRBV5-5 and TRBJ2-7): DAGVTQSPTHLIKTRGQQVTLRCSPISGHKSVSWYQQVLGQGPQFIFQYYEKEERGRGNFPDRFSARQFPNYSSELNVNALLLGDSALYLCASSFWDRADEQYFGPGTRLTVT.

The chain links TRBV13 to TRBJ2-3; 10 bases agree with TRBD2. Losses at the gene ends were 2 bases for V and 0 bases for J; bases not matched to a gene: 2. Germline CDR1 and CDR2: PRHDT and FYEKMQ (reference sequence). This CDR3 is 16 amino acids long. The CDR3 nucleotides are TGTGCCAGCAGCTTACGGACTAGCGGTAGCACAGATACGCAGTATTTT. Its translation is CASSLRTSGSTDTQYF. The complete variable domain, with remaining parts taken from reference TRBV13 and TRBJ2-3, reads AAGVIQSPRHLIKEKRETATLKCYPIPRHDTVYWYQQGPGQDPQFLISFYEKMQSDKGSIPDRFSAQQFSDYHSELNMSSLELGDSALYFCASSLRTSGSTDTQYFGPGTRLTVL.

The rearrangement links TRBV5-1 to TRBJ1-2; D is ambiguous. Trimming removed 2 bases at V and 1 base at J, with 9 bases between. This CDR3 spans 14 amino acids. CDR1 SGHRS and CDR2 YFSETQ come from the germline V gene. CDR3 region: CASSLNSLNYGYTF. The CDR3 DNA reads TGCGCCAGCAGCTTAAATTCACTTAACTATGGCTACACCTTC.

The chain combines TRBV18 with TRBJ1-5; 11 nucleotides agree with TRBD1. V shed 4 bases, J shed 6 bases, and the junction held 2 bases outside the gene matches. Germline V CDR1 and CDR2: KGHSH, LQKENI. The CDR3 has 14 residues. CDR3 DNA: TGTGCCAGCTCACGGACAGGGGGCGGTCAGCCCCAGCATTTT. Translation gives CASSRTGGGQPQHF.

J is TRBJ1-5 and V is TRBV7-2; the D is unclear. The CDR3 has 15 amino acids. Trimming cost V 1 base and J 1 base, with 8 bases left between them. The germline V gene encodes CDR1 SGHTA and CDR2 FQGNSA. This chain's CDR3 is CASSLGRLSNQPQHF. CDR3 sequence (DNA): TGTGCCAGCAGCTTAGGCAGGCTCAGCAATCAGCCCCAGCATTTT. The variable domain in full, completed from reference TRBV7-2 and TRBJ1-5, reads GAGVSQSPSNKVTEKGKDVELRCDPISGHTALYWYRQSLGQGLEFLIYFQGNSAPDKSGLPSDRFSAERTGGSVSTLTIQRTQQEDSAVYLCASSLGRLSNQPQHFGDGTRLSIL.

The chain employs TRBV5-1 and TRBJ1-1, with 7 bases matching TRBD1. Germline V gives CDR1 SGHRS, CDR2 YFSETQ. V shed 2 bases and J 4 bases; nucleotides not matched to a gene: 8. The CDR3 spans 15 residues. CDR3 sequence reads: CASSFPNTGATEAFF. Written as DNA, the CDR3 is TGCGCCAGCAGCTTCCCTAATACAGGGGCCACTGAAGCTTTCTTT.

The gene calls are TRBV5-5 and TRBJ2-2, with 12 bases identical to TRBD2. Losses at the gene ends were 1 base for V and 0 bases for J; bases not matched to a gene: 4. Germline V lookup: CDR1 SGHKS, CDR2 YYEKEE (reference sequence). The CDR3 runs to 18 residues. For the CDR3, the DNA is TGTGCCAGCAGCTTGCGGGGACTAGCGGGTTCGAACACCGGGGAGCTGTTTTTT. Protein sequence: CASSLRGLAGSNTGELFF.

The CDR3 is CASSLPTGGGAGELFF. The CDR3 DNA sequence: TGTGCCAGCAGCTTGCCGACAGGGGGCGGCGCCGGGGAGCTGTTTTTT. The V and J genes are TRBV7-2 and TRBJ2-2; 10 positions match TRBD1. The CDR3 has 16 residues. CDR1 is SGHTA and CDR2 is FQGNSA in the germline V gene. J lost 6 bases, V lost 3 bases, and 7 bases had no gene match.

The chain uses TRBV29-1 and TRBJ2-1; 10 bases match TRBD2. CDR1 SQVTM and CDR2 ANQGSEA come from the germline V gene. V trimming: 8 bases; J trimming: 9 bases; junction bases outside the gene matches: 13. The CDR3 extends over 14 amino acids. CDR3 sequence: CSKTGAGGPSEQFF. In nucleotides, the CDR3 is TGCAGCAAGACGGGAGCGGGAGGGCCCAGTGAGCAGTTCTTC.

V gene TRBV2 combines with J gene TRBJ1-6; 12 nucleotides line up with TRBD1. J was trimmed by 7 bases and V by 6 bases; bases with no gene match: 7. This CDR3 spans 16 amino acids. Germline lookup yields CDR1 SNHLY and CDR2 FYNNEI. CDR3 in amino acids: CASRDGTGGWNSPLHF. CDR3 nucleotides: TGTGCCAGCAGAGATGGGACAGGGGGCTGGAATTCACCCCTCCACTTT. Based on the CDR3 plus reference TRBV2 and TRBJ1-6, the full variable domain is EPEVTQTPSHQVTQMGQEVILRCVPISNHLYFYWYRQILGQKVEFLVSFYNNEISEKSEIFDDQFSVERPDGSNFTLKIRSTKLEDSAMYFCASRDGTGGWNSPLHFGNGTRLTVT.

The chain is built from TRBV30 and TRBJ1-2; 7 positions match TRBD1. The CDR3 has 12 amino acids. The V gene end was trimmed by 4 bases and the J gene end by 8 bases; junction bases not matched to a gene: 7. Germline CDR1 reads GTSNPN; CDR2 reads SVGIG (reference sequence). The CDR3 DNA reads TGTGCCTGGACAACAGGGGCCCGGGGCTACACCTTC. Translating it yields CAWTTGARGYTF.

The V gene is TRBV5-4, the J gene TRBJ2-2; 8 bases are shared with TRBD1. The CDR3 sequence is 17 residues long. The V and J ends lost 4 bases and 4 bases, in that order; junction bases with no gene match: 12. Germline V gene data show CDR1 as SGHNT and CDR2 as YYREEE (reference sequence). The CDR3: CASSTQYGTGLTGELFF. The CDR3 coding sequence is TGTGCCAGCAGCACCCAATACGGGACAGGTCTCACCGGGGAGCTGTTTTTT.

The rearrangement uses TRBV6-1 and TRBJ2-1; tentative D call: TRBD1 (5 bases). The length of the CDR3 is 15 residues. CDR1 MNHNS and CDR2 SASEGT come from the germline V gene. Trimming removed 5 bases from V and 5 bases from J, with 16 bases in between. DNA of the CDR3: TGTGCCAGCAGTTTAGGGGCCGCGCTAAACAATGAGCAGTTCTTC. Its translation: CASSLGAALNNEQFF.

Only a few counts were recorded for this clone. This chain uses TRBV27 with TRBJ2-5, with unresolved D. Trimming stripped 5 bases from V and 0 bases from J, with 10 bases between. The CDR3 sequence is 14 residues long. Germline assignment: CDR1 MNHEY and CDR2 SMNVEV (reference sequence). CDR3 in amino acids: CASSPLRDQETQYF. CDR3 sequence (DNA): TGTGCCAGCAGTCCGCTTCGGGACCAAGAGACCCAGTACTTC.

V is TRBV7-6 and J is TRBJ2-7; TRBD1 matches 8 bases. The CDR3 has 14 residues. CDR1 SGHVS and CDR2 FNYEAQ come from the germline V gene. V lost 5 bases to trimming and J lost 0 bases; unmatched junction nucleotides: 3. CDR3 in amino acids: CASSPGQASYEQYF. Written as DNA, the CDR3 is TGTGCCAGCAGCCCGGGACAGGCCTCCTACGAGCAGTACTTC.

This clone is a singleton in its sample. Other DNA sequences in the sample encode the same CDR3. The V gene is TRBV7-3, the J gene TRBJ2-7; TRBD2 aligns across 13 bases. V gave up 5 bases and J gave up 2 bases; unmatched junction bases: 3. CDR1 and CDR2 (germline): SGHTA, FQGTGA. This CDR3 is built from 15 residues. The CDR3 reads CASSPGTSGTYEQYF. For the CDR3, the DNA is TGTGCCAGCAGCCCGGGGACTAGCGGGACCTACGAGCAGTACTTC. Complete variable domain (other parts from reference TRBV7-3 and TRBJ2-7): GAGVSQTPSNKVTEKGKYVELRCDPISGHTALYWYRQSLGQGPEFLIYFQGTGAADDSGLPNDRFFAVRPEGSVSTLKIQRTERGDSAVYLCASSPGTSGTYEQYFGPGTRLTVT.

This clone was seen a few times. This chain links TRBV15 with TRBJ2-5, with TRBD2 identical over 8 bases. There are 15 residues in the CDR3. Germline V gene lookup returns CDR1 LNHNV and CDR2 YYDKDF (reference sequence). The J segment lost 5 bases and the V segment lost 4 bases, leaving 9 bases of the junction unmatched. CDR3 nucleotides: TGTGCCACCAGCAAAGAACTAGCGGTGGTGGAGACCCAGTACTTC. Amino acids: CATSKELAVVETQYF.

This chain joins TRBV15 and TRBJ2-2; 7 bases align to TRBD1. The CDR3 is 20 residues long. V was pared by 2 bases and J by 2 bases, with 17 bases of the junction left unmatched. CDR1 and CDR2 (germline): LNHNV, YYDKDF (reference sequence). Here the CDR3 DNA reads TGTGCCACCAGCAGAACACCGGGACAGAGGAGGACAACAAACACCGGGGAGCTGTTTTTT. Protein sequence: CATSRTPGQRRTTNTGELFF. The entire variable domain, with the rest obtained from reference TRBV15 and TRBJ2-2, is as follows: DAMVIQNPRYQVTQFGKPVTLSCSQTLNHNVMYWYQQKSSQAPKLLFHYYDKDFNNEADTPDNFQSRRPNTSFCFLDIRSPGLGDTAMYLCATSRTPGQRRTTNTGELFFGEGSRLTVL.